The clone carrying this T cell receptor beta chain was found once. This sample is part of a study of blood T cell repertoires in COVID-19. Study-wide context: The United States, Italy and Spain were the sources of the acute and convalescent COVID-19 samples. The analysed material was cDNA or gDNA that came from T cells, B-cell-depleted T cells, or PBMCs.

Original methodology: Scientists estimated how many nucleated cells there were by amplifying reference gene primers. Clones were read by immunoSEQ multiplex PCR, and TCRdb kept only the in-frame ones, dropping some. That table is the source of V, J and clone size, and D and trimming were worked out from the DNA. Among 50,000 to 65,000 clones listed, roughly 85% were seen once. Source material: peripheral blood. This receptor was identified in a man aged 35-49 years with acute or convalescent COVID-19.

Here the CDR3 reads CASSIGTGTIGSREQYF. Here the CDR3 DNA reads TGTGCCAGTAGTATTGGGACCGGGACAATTGGTTCTCGGGAGCAGTACTTC. The genes are TRBV19 and TRBJ2-7; D possibly corresponds to TRBD1 (6 bases). The CDR3 totals 17 residues. From germline, CDR1 is LNHDA and CDR2 SQIVND (reference sequence). With 3 bases removed from V and 7 bases from J, the gap between germline ends came to 25 bases.